The source of this T cell receptor beta chain is a study of human CD8 memory T cell subsets. Study-level points and caveats: Stem-like memory and precursor exhausted T cells, unlike effector memory cells, were similarly highly diverse. Chao1 was used to estimate diversity, and its estimates suggested stem-like memory T cells were more diverse than precursor exhausted T cells.

Generation of TCR beta libraries used UMI-labeled 5' RACE. With the 5' RACE reads reprocessed, TCRdb shows one record per CDR3 protein and no DNA. The sample has 9,000 to 13,000 distinct CDR3 sequences, and its top ten clones hold 8.6%. From healthy donors, buffy coats were the source of the PBMC. In each subset, RNA was taken from duplicate vials, each of under 180,000 sorted CD8+ T cells. In the case of this clonotype: The antigen is unknown.

Sequenced: CD8+ T cells from PBMCs. The sequence was obtained from a human donor in good health.

The CDR3 here is CASSDILVAGATYEQYF. The V and J genes are TRBV6-2 or TRBV6-3 and TRBJ2-7; TCRdb returns TRBD1, unconfirmable since there is no DNA. Germline values: CDR1 MNHEY, CDR2 SVGEGT. The CDR3 has 17 amino acids.